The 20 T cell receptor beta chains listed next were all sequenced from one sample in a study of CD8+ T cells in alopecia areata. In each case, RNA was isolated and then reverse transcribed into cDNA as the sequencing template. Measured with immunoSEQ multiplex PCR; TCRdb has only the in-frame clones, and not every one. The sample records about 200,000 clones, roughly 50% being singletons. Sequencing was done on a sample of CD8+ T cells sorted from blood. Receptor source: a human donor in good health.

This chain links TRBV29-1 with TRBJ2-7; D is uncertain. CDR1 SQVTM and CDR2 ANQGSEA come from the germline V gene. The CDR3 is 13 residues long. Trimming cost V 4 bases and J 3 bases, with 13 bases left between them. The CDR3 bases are TGCAGCGTTGTTCTTACCCTCAACTACGAGCAGTACTTC. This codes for CSVVLTLNYEQYF.

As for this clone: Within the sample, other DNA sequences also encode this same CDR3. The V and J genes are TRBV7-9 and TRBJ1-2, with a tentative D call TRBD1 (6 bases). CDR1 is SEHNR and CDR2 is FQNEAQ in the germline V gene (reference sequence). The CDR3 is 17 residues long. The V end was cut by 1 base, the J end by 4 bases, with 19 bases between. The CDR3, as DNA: TGTGCCAGCAGCTTAGGGAGGGGGGACCTGGACGCCTATGGCTACACCTTC. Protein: CASSLGRGDLDAYGYTF.

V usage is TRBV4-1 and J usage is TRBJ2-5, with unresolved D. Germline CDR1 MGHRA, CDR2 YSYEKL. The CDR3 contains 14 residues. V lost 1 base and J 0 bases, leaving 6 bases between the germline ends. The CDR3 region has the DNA TGCGCCAGCAGCCAAGGGGCCGACCAAGAGACCCAGTACTTC. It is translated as CASSQGADQETQYF.

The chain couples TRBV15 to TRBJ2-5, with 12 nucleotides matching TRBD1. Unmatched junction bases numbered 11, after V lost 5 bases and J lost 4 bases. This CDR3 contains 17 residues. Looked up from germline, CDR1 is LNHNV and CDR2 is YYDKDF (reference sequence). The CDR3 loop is CATSLSPGQGAGETQYF. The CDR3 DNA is TGTGCCACCAGCCTGTCCCCGGGACAGGGGGCTGGAGAGACCCAGTACTTC.

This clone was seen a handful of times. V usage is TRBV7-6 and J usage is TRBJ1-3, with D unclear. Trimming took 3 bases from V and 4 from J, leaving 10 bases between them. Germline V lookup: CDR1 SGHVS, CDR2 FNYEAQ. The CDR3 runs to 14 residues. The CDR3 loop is CASSFTTGGNTIYF. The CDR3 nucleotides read TGTGCCAGCAGCTTTACGACTGGCGGAAACACCATATATTTT.

DNA of the CDR3: TGTGCCAGCAGATCAGACTATGGCTACACCTTC. Protein: CASRSDYGYTF. The chain carries TRBV7-9 and TRBJ1-2; no clear D. The ends were cut back, 6 bases at V and 3 bases at J, with 5 bases in the middle. This CDR3 has 11 residues. CDR1 is SEHNR, CDR2 FQNEAQ, per germline (reference sequence).

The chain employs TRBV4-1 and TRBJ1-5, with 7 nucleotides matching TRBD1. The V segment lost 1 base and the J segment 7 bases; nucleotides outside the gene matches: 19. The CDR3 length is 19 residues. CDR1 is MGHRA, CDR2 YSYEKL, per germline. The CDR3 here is CASSQVFPVGQSIQQPQHF. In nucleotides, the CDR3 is TGCGCCAGCAGCCAAGTTTTTCCAGTGGGACAGTCGATCCAACAGCCCCAGCATTTT.

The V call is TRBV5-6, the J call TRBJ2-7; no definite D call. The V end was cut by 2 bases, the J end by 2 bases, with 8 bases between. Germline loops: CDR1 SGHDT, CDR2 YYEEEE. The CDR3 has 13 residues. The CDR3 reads CASSFRAPYEQYF. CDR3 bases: TGTGCCAGCAGCTTCAGAGCACCCTACGAGCAGTACTTC.

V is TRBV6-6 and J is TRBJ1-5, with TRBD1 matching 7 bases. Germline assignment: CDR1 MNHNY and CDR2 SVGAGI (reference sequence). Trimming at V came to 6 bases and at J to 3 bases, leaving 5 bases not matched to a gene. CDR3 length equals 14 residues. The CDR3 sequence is CASRTGQDNQPQHF. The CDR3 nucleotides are TGTGCCAGCAGAACCGGACAGGACAATCAGCCCCAGCATTTT.

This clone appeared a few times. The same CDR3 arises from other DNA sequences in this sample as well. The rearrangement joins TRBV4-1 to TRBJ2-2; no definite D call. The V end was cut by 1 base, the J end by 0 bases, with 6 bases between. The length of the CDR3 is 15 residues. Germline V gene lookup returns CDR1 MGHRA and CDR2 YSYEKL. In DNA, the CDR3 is TGCGCCAGCAGCCAAGTGGGCGCGAACACCGGGGAGCTGTTTTTT. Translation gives CASSQVGANTGELFF.

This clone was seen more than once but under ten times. The CDR3 is CASSLGAGYGYTF. CDR3 DNA: TGTGCCAGCAGCCTTGGCGCCGGCTATGGCTACACCTTC. The rearrangement uses TRBV7-3 and TRBJ1-2; D uncertain. CDR1 SGHTA and CDR2 FQGTGA come from the germline V gene. Trimming left V 5 bases short and J 4 bases short, with 11 bases between. The CDR3 runs to 13 residues.

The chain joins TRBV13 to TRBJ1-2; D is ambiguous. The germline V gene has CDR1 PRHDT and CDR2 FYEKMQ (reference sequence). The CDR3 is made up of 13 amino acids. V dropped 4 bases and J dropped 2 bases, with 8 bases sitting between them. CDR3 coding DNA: TGTGCCAGCAGCTCCGACCTAAACTATGGCTACACCTTC. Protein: CASSSDLNYGYTF.

CDR3 DNA sequence: TGTGCCAGCAGTCCGAGGGACTACAACACCGGGGAGCTGTTTTTT. Its translation is CASSPRDYNTGELFF. The V gene is TRBV6-5, the J gene TRBJ2-2, with 7 bases aligning to TRBD2. V shed 5 bases, J shed 2 bases, and the junction held 5 bases outside the gene matches. The V gene's germline CDR1 is MNHEY and CDR2 SVGAGI. The CDR3 contains 15 residues.

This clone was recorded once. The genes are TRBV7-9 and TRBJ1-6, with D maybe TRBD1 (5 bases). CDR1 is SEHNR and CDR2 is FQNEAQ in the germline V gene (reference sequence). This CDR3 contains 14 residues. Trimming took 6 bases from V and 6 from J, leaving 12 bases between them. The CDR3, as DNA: TGTGCCAGCAGTGGGGGACCATTTAATTCACCCCTCCACTTT. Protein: CASSGGPFNSPLHF.

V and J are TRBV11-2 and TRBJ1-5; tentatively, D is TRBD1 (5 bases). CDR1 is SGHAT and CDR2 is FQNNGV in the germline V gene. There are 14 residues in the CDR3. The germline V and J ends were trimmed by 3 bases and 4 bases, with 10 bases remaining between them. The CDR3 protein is CASSLGLLNQPQHF. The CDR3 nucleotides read TGTGCCAGCAGCTTGGGACTGTTGAATCAGCCCCAGCATTTT.

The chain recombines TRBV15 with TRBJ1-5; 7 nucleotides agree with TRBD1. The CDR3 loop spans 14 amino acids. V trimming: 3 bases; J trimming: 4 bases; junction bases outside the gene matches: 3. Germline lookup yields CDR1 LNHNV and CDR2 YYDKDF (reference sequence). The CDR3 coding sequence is TGTGCCACCAGCAGGACAGGGATAAATCAGCCCCAGCATTTT. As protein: CATSRTGINQPQHF.

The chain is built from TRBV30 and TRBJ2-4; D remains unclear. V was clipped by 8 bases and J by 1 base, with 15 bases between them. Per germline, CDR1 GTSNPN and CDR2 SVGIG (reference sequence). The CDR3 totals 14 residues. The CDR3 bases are TGTGCCGGTCTTGGTATCGAGGCCAAAAACATTCAGTACTTC. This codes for CAGLGIEAKNIQYF.

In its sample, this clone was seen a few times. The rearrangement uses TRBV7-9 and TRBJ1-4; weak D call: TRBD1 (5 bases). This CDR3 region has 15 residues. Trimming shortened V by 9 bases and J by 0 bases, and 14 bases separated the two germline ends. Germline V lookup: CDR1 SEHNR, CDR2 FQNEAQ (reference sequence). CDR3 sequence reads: CASTGTVATNEKLFF. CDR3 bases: TGTGCCAGTACCGGGACGGTTGCAACTAATGAAAAACTGTTTTTT.

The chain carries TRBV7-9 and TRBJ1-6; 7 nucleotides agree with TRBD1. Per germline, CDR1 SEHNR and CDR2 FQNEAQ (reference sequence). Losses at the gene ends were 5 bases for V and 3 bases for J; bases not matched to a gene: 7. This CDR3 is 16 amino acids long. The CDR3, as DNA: TGTGCCAGCAGCCCCTCCACAGGGGTCTATAATTCACCCCTCCACTTT. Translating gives CASSPSTGVYNSPLHF.

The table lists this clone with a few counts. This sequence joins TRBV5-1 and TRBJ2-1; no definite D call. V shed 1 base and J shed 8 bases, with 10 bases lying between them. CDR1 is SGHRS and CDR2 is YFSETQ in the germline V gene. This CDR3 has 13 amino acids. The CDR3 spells CASSLWQADEQFF. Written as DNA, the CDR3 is TGCGCCAGCAGCTTGTGGCAGGCGGATGAGCAGTTCTTC.